Sequencing of this TCR beta chain was carried out in a study of T cell responses to AZD1222 COVID-19 vaccine. The CDR3 consists of 16 residues. Trimming shortened V by 3 bases and J by 4 bases, and 17 bases separated the two germline ends. From germline, CDR1 is MDHEN and CDR2 SYDVKM. Using immunoSEQ multiplex PCR, the repertoire was profiled, and TCRdb retains in-frame clones only, with some absent. The data contain about 120,000 clones, more than 75% of them singletons. Of note for this clone: The antigen remains unidentified.

General study results and limits: Possibly, clonal diversity was underestimated; donors were largely white British and included more females. Receipt of two AZD1222 doses was followed by a rise in Spike-specific TCR breadth and depth. The peak T cell response came first, and repertoires were sampled only after it.

This material consisted of peripheral blood, taken on day 0 of AZD1222 vaccination. The J gene is TRBJ2-3, the V gene TRBV28; perhaps TRBD1 as D (5 bases). The sequence came from an adult in good health. CDR3 DNA sequence: TGTGCCAGCAGTTTCCTGGGTGGGGCGACGTCAGATACGCAGTATTTT. The encoded protein is CASSFLGGATSDTQYF.